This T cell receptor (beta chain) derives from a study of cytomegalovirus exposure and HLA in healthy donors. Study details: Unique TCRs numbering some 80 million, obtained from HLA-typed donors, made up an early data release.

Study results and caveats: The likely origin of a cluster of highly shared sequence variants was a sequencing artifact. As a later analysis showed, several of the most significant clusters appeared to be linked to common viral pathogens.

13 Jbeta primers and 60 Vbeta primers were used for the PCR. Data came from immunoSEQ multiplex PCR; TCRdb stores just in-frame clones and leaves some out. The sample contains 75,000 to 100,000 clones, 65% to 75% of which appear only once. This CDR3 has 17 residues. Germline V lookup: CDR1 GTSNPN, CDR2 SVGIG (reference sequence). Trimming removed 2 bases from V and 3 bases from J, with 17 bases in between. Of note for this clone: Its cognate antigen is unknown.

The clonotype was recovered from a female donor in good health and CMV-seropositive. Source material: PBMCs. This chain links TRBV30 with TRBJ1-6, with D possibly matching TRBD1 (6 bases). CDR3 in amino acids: CAWSPGQGRYYNSPLHF. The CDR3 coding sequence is TGTGCCTGGAGTCCTGGTCAGGGGCGTTACTATAATTCACCCCTCCACTTT.